Included here is one T cell receptor beta chain sequence, with context. The sample is drawn from a study of blood T cell repertoires in COVID-19. About the study: The study drew acute and convalescent COVID-19 samples from the United States, Italy and Spain.

Participants were aged about 18 to 100 years, lived in around 25 US areas, and enrolled virtually. Two negative PCRs, clearance, or symptom resolution were required of recovered Cohort 3 donors. Authors' methods: The assay estimated nucleated cells by amplifying reference gene primers. TCRdb's copy holds only in-frame clones and misses some; the assay was immunoSEQ multiplex PCR. V and J calls and clone size follow that table, whereas D and trimming were derived from the DNA. Of about 260,000 clones listed, 86% are singletons. Germline loops: CDR1 LNHNV, CDR2 YYDKDF (reference sequence). CDR3 size: 13 residues. V was cut by 5 bases and J by 1 base, with 8 bases left in between.

The genes are TRBV15 and TRBJ1-1; D is undetermined. The sequence was collected from a woman in her fifties or sixties who had recovered from COVID-19. Source material: PBMCs or T cells enriched from blood (not recorded which). The CDR3 coding sequence is TGTGCCACCAGCCTCCGAGCGAACACTGAAGCTTTCTTT. Protein: CATSLRANTEAFF.